This TCR beta chain appears in the sequencing data of a study of blood T cell repertoires in COVID-19. Study details: The samples span acute and convalescent COVID-19 from the United States, Italy and Spain.

This study enrolled people aged about 18 to 95 from approximately 24 US geographic areas. Profiling relied on immunoSEQ multiplex PCR, and the TCRdb table lists in-frame clones only, not all of them. The table has around 240,000 clones, 85% to 90% seen once. This CDR3 contains 13 residues. Germline values: CDR1 MGHRA, CDR2 YSYEKL. V was shortened by 2 bases and J by 0 bases, with 5 bases between the two germline ends. Sequencing was done on a sample of PBMCs or T cells enriched from blood (not recorded which). The TCR sequence derives from a man between 50 and 59 years old who had been exposed to COVID-19. The chain carries TRBV4-1 and TRBJ2-7; D possibly corresponds to TRBD1 (5 bases). Here the CDR3 reads CASSQTGSYEQYF. In nucleotides, the CDR3 is TGCGCCAGCAGCCAAACAGGCTCCTACGAGCAGTACTTC.